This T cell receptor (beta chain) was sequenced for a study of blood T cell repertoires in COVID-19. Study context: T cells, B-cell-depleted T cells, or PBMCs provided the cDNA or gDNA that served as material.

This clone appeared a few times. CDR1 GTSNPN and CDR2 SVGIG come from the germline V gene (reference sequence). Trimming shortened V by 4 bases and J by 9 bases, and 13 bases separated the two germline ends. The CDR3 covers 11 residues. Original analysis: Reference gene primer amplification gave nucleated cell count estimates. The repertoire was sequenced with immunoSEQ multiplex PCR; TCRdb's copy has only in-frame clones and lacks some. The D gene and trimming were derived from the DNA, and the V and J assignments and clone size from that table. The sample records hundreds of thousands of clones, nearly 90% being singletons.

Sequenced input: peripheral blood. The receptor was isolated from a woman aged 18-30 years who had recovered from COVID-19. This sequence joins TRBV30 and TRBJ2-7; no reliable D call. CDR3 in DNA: TGTGCCTGGAACCTCAACTCCCGGCAGTACTTC. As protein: CAWNLNSRQYF.